The sample holds one count of the clone carrying this T cell receptor (beta chain). Stated time point: neoterminal ileum biopsy at postoperative endoscopy, about 6 months after surgery. This record comes from a study of T cell repertoires in ileal Crohn's disease. V was cut by 1 base and J by 2 bases, with 8 bases left in between. Germline values: CDR1 SEHNR, CDR2 FQNEAQ (reference sequence). The CDR3 runs 14 residues. Only in-frame clones appear in the TCRdb table, and some are missing; sequencing was by immunoSEQ multiplex PCR. The table records about 62,000 clones, about 88% of them present only once.

This chain links TRBV7-9 with TRBJ1-2, with D uncertain. This TCR was sampled from an adult with Crohn's disease. What was sequenced was ileal tissue. For the CDR3, the DNA is TGTGCCAGCAGCTTAGGACTGACGAACTATGGCTACACCTTC. The encoded protein is CASSLGLTNYGYTF.